This T cell receptor (beta chain) was obtained from a study of early T cells in non-severe SARS-CoV-2 infection. About the research overall: Sequenced material consisted of bulk RNA (from unsorted whole blood), and chains were unpaired. Study-level points and caveats: Matching results from VDJdb favored anti-spike CD8 responses, leaving private and CD4 specificities undetected.

Individual cDNA molecules were tagged with unique molecular identifiers. TCRdb recomputed calls from the 5' RACE reads with MiXCR, one row per CDR3 protein. Found here are about 80,000 distinct CDR3 sequences, 10% to 15% of them singletons; the top ten hold around 15%. This clonotype appeared a few times. The antigen remains undetermined. The sequence was collected from an adult who was a healthcare worker with PCR-confirmed SARS-CoV-2 infection or an uninfected control (not recorded which). The donor label of this sample is uncertain. Specimen: whole blood, collected at baseline.

The CDR3 region has the DNA TGCAGTGCTAGAGATTTGGACGCTCCCTACGAGCAGTACTTC. Translated: CSARDLDAPYEQYF. The chain recombines TRBV20-1 with TRBJ2-7; D is undetermined. CDR3 length equals 14 residues. Germline V gene lookup returns CDR1 DFQATT and CDR2 SNEGSKA (reference sequence). Trimming stripped 0 bases from V and 2 bases from J, with 11 bases between.